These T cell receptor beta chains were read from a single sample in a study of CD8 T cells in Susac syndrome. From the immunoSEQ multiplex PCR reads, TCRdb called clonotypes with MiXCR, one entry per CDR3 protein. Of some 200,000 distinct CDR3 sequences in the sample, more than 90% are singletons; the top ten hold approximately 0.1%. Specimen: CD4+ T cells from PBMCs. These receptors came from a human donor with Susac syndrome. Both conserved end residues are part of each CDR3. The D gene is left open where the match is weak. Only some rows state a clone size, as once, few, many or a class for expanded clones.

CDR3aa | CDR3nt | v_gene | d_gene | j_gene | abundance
CAWTGGRTGYNSPLHF | TGTGCCTGGACCGGAGGTAGGACAGGCTATAATTCACCCCTCCACTTT | TRBV30 | TRBD1 | TRBJ1-6 | -
CASSQELRGRLGYTF | TGTGCCAGCAGCCAAGAACTGAGGGGGCGTCTTGGCTACACCTTC | TRBV3-1 | TRBD1 | TRBJ1-2 | once
CASSVQGMTGTEAFF | TGTGCCAGCAGTGTACAGGGGATGACGGGCACTGAAGCTTTCTTT | TRBV2 | TRBD1 | TRBJ1-1 | -
CSVAGGGNQPQHF | TGCAGCGTTGCGGGTGGGGGCAATCAGCCCCAGCATTTT | TRBV29-1 | - | TRBJ1-5 | -
CASSQAFRGRYYGYTF | TGTGCCAGCAGCCAAGCTTTCAGGGGGCGGTACTATGGCTACACCTTC | TRBV14 | TRBD1 | TRBJ1-2 | once
CASSSYRELGYEQYF | TGTGCCAGCAGCTCATACAGGGAGCTGGGCTACGAGCAGTACTTC | TRBV9 | - | TRBJ2-7 | once
CASSLAFDSPLHF | TGTGCCAGCAGCTTAGCGTTCGATTCACCCCTCCACTTT | TRBV7-9 | - | TRBJ1-6 | -
CASTPGGLSNYGYTF | TGTGCCAGCACCCCCGGGGGGCTCAGTAACTATGGCTACACCTTC | TRBV6-5 | - | TRBJ1-2 | once
CASSRDRPGWEAFF | TGTGCCAGCAGCCGGGACCGCCCGGGATGGGAAGCTTTCTTT | TRBV14 | - | TRBJ1-1 | -
CASSPLGGRGSADTQYF | TGTGCCAGCAGTCCCCTGGGGGGGCGTGGGTCTGCGGATACGCAGTATTTT | TRBV27 | - | TRBJ2-3 | -
CASSVGSSGGVSEQFF | TGTGCCAGCAGCGTAGGGAGTAGCGGGGGGGTTAGTGAGCAGTTCTTC | TRBV9 | TRBD2 | TRBJ2-1 | -
CASSKIRRRVEQYF | TGTGCCAGCAGCAAAATAAGGCGCAGGGTCGAGCAGTACTTC | TRBV21-1 | - | TRBJ2-7 | once
CASSLVSSGTEAFF | TGTGCCAGCAGCTTAGTATCCTCCGGGACTGAAGCTTTCTTT | TRBV11-2 | - | TRBJ1-1 | -
CASSYSTGGDTQYF | TGTGCCAGCAGTTACTCTACAGGGGGTGATACGCAGTATTTT | TRBV6-5 | TRBD1 | TRBJ2-3 | -
CSARDWRGGQDTQYF | TGCAGTGCTAGAGATTGGCGGGGGGGCCAAGATACGCAGTATTTT | TRBV20-1 | TRBD2 | TRBJ2-3 | -
CASSLMGGPTGELFF | TGTGCCAGCAGCTTAATGGGGGGGCCTACCGGGGAGCTGTTTTTT | TRBV7-3 | - | TRBJ2-2 | once
CASSLVLLAGKNIQYF | TGTGCCAGCAGCTTAGTTCTACTAGCGGGGAAAAACATTCAGTACTTC | TRBV7-2 | TRBD2 | TRBJ2-4 | -
CSGLAVQETQYF | TGCAGTGGGCTAGCGGTCCAAGAGACCCAGTACTTC | TRBV20-1 | TRBD2 | TRBJ2-5 | -